A selection of T cell receptor beta chains follows, all from one sample in a study of blood T cell repertoires in COVID-19. Assay: immunoSEQ multiplex PCR; the TCRdb copy retains only in-frame clones and omits some. The sample holds about 210,000 clones, about 91% seen once. Sequencing was carried out using peripheral blood. These TCRs come from a woman aged 40 to 55 with acute or convalescent COVID-19. Both conserved end residues are part of each CDR3. The D gene is left open where the match is weak. Not all rows give a size; the values are once, few, many and, for expanded clones, a class.

clone size: NA; D gene: NA; J gene: TRBJ1-4; V gene: TRBV5-5; CDR3 DNA: TGTGCCAGCACCTTCGTGGGGCGTACAACTAATGAAAAACTGTTTTTT; CDR3 protein: CASTFVGRTTNEKLFF
clone size: NA; D gene: TRBD1; J gene: TRBJ1-5; V gene: TRBV20-1; CDR3 DNA: TGCAGTGCTAGTAGGACAGGGGCTCCTCTACAGCCCCAGCATTTT; CDR3 protein: CSASRTGAPLQPQHF
clone size: NA; D gene: NA; J gene: TRBJ1-2; V gene: TRBV3-1/TRBV3-2; CDR3 DNA: TGTGCCAGCAGCCCTCCCGGGGGACGGGGGATGGTGGATGGCTACACCTTC; CDR3 protein: CASSPPGGRGMVDGYTF
clone size: NA; D gene: TRBD1; J gene: TRBJ1-2; V gene: TRBV6-5; CDR3 DNA: TGTGCCAGCCTCGGGACAGCTAATAACTATGGCTACACCTTC; CDR3 protein: CASLGTANNYGYTF
clone size: few; D gene: NA; J gene: TRBJ1-6; V gene: TRBV14; CDR3 DNA: TGTGCCAGCAGCTCCTACCAGGGGCACCAGCACAATTCACCCCTCCACTTT; CDR3 protein: CASSSYQGHQHNSPLHF
clone size: NA; D gene: TRBD1; J gene: TRBJ2-1; V gene: TRBV24-1; CDR3 DNA: TGTGCCACCAGTGATGCGGGACAGGTAGGAAATGAGCAGTTCTTC; CDR3 protein: CATSDAGQVGNEQFF
clone size: NA; D gene: NA; J gene: TRBJ1-2; V gene: TRBV6-5; CDR3 DNA: TGTGCCAGCAGTTCCACAAGGAGTACCTATGGCTACACCTTC; CDR3 protein: CASSSTRSTYGYTF
clone size: NA; D gene: NA; J gene: TRBJ1-4; V gene: TRBV10-3; CDR3 DNA: TGTGCCATCAAGAAGGGGCTTAATGAAAAACTGTTTTTT; CDR3 protein: CAIKKGLNEKLFF
clone size: NA; D gene: NA; J gene: TRBJ1-1; V gene: TRBV6-5; CDR3 DNA: TGTGCCAGCCTTCGGGGGGCCGCTGAAGCTTTCTTT; CDR3 protein: CASLRGAAEAFF
clone size: NA; D gene: TRBD1; J gene: TRBJ1-1; V gene: TRBV6-4; CDR3 DNA: TGTGCCAGCAGTGGTGGCGGACAGGGGGCTACTGAAGCTTTCTTT; CDR3 protein: CASSGGGQGATEAFF
clone size: NA; D gene: NA; J gene: TRBJ1-6; V gene: TRBV19; CDR3 DNA: TGTGCCAGTAGTATAGTTAGCGGTAATTCACCCCTCCACTTT; CDR3 protein: CASSIVSGNSPLHF
clone size: NA; D gene: NA; J gene: TRBJ2-1; V gene: TRBV3-1/TRBV3-2; CDR3 DNA: TGTGCCAGCAGCCAAGGGGGGGTCAATGAGCAGTTCTTC; CDR3 protein: CASSQGGVNEQFF
clone size: NA; D gene: NA; J gene: TRBJ1-1; V gene: TRBV6-1; CDR3 DNA: TGTGCCAGCAGTGACCTGGCTAGGGGCACTGAAGCTTTCTTT; CDR3 protein: CASSDLARGTEAFF
clone size: NA; D gene: NA; J gene: TRBJ2-5; V gene: TRBV3-1/TRBV3-2; CDR3 DNA: TGTGCCAGCAGCCGCGCGGGGGCGAGCAGGGCCTCCCAAGAGACCCAGTACTTC; CDR3 protein: CASSRAGASRASQETQYF
clone size: NA; D gene: TRBD1; J gene: TRBJ1-2; V gene: TRBV30; CDR3 DNA: TGTGCCTGGAGTGACAGGGGAGAGTATGGCTACACCTTC; CDR3 protein: CAWSDRGEYGYTF
clone size: NA; D gene: NA; J gene: TRBJ1-4; V gene: TRBV5-1; CDR3 DNA: TGCGCCAGCAGCGCGGCCCCGTCCCGTAATGAAAAACTGTTTTTT; CDR3 protein: CASSAAPSRNEKLFF
clone size: NA; D gene: NA; J gene: TRBJ2-3; V gene: TRBV9; CDR3 DNA: TGTGCCAGCAGCTCGACAGGTACGCAGTATTTT; CDR3 protein: CASSSTGTQYF
clone size: once; D gene: TRBD1; J gene: TRBJ1-4; V gene: TRBV6-5; CDR3 DNA: TGTGCCAGCAGCGTGGACAGGGACGAAAAACTGTTTTTT; CDR3 protein: CASSVDRDEKLFF
clone size: NA; D gene: NA; J gene: TRBJ2-3; V gene: TRBV11-2; CDR3 DNA: TGTGCCAGCAGCCCCTACACAGATACGCAGTATTTT; CDR3 protein: CASSPYTDTQYF
clone size: NA; D gene: TRBD1; J gene: TRBJ1-5; V gene: TRBV4-1; CDR3 DNA: TGCGCCAGCAGCCAAGATCCCGACAGGGTCAATCAGCCCCAGCATTTT; CDR3 protein: CASSQDPDRVNQPQHF